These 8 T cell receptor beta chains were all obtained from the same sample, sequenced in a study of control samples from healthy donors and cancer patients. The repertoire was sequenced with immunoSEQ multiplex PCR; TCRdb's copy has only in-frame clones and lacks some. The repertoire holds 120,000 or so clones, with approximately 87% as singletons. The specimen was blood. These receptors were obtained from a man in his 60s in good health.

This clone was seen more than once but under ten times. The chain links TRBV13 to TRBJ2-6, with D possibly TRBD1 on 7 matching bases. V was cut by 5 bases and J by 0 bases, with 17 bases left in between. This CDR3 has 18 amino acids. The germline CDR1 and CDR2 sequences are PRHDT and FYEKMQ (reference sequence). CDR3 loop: CASSGGGHLNSGANVLTF. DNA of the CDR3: TGTGCCAGCAGCGGAGGGGGCCATCTTAACTCTGGGGCCAACGTCCTGACTTTC. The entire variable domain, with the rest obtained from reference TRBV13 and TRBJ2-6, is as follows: AAGVIQSPRHLIKEKRETATLKCYPIPRHDTVYWYQQGPGQDPQFLISFYEKMQSDKGSIPDRFSAQQFSDYHSELNMSSLELGDSALYFCASSGGGHLNSGANVLTFGAGSRLTVL.

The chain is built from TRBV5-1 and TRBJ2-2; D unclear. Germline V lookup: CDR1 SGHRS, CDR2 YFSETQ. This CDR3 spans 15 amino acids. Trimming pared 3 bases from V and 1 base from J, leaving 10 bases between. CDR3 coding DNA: TGCGCCAGCAGCTCACCGACGGTGAACACCGGGGAGCTGTTTTTT. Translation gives CASSSPTVNTGELFF.

The CDR3 DNA sequence: TGTGCCAGCAGTCCGGGTCTATATAATTCACCCCTCCACTTT. Translated: CASSPGLYNSPLHF. The chain uses TRBV28 and TRBJ1-6; D remains unclear. Germline assignment: CDR1 MDHEN and CDR2 SYDVKM. V was trimmed by 5 bases and J by 4 bases, leaving 9 bases between them. This CDR3 comprises 14 residues.

Here the CDR3 reads CASSLSGFNSPLHF. DNA of the CDR3: TGTGCCAGCAGCCTTTCTGGATTTAATTCACCCCTCCACTTT. The chain couples TRBV6-5 to TRBJ1-6; D unresolved. This CDR3 spans 14 amino acids. Germline CDR1 reads MNHEY; CDR2 reads SVGAGI. Trimming removed 6 bases from V and 6 bases from J, with 12 bases in between.

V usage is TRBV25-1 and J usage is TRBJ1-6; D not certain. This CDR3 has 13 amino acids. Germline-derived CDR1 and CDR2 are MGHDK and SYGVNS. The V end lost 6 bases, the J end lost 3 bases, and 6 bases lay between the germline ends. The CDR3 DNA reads TGTGCCAGCAGGTGGCTCTATAATTCACCCCTCCACTTT. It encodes CASRWLYNSPLHF.

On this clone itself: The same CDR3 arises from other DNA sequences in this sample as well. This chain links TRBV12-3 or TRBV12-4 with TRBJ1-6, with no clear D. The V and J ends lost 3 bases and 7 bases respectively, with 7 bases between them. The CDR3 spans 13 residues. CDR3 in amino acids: CASSFERNSPLHF. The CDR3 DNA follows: TGTGCCAGCAGTTTCGAAAGGAATTCACCCCTCCACTTT.

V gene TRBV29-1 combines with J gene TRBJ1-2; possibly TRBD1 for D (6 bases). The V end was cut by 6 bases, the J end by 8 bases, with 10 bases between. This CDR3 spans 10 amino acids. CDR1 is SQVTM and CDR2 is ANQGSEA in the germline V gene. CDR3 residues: CSVGDRGYTF. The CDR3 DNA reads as TGCAGCGTCGGAGACAGGGGCTACACCTTC.

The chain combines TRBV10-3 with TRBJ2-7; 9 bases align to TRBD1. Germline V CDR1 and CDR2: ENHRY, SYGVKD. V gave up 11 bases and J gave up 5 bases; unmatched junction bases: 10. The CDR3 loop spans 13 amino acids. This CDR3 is CALKAQGANEQYF. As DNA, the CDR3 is TGTGCCCTAAAAGCACAGGGGGCTAACGAGCAGTACTTC.